This TCR beta chain was identified in a study of blood T cell repertoires in COVID-19. Germline loops: CDR1 SEHNR, CDR2 FQNEAQ (reference sequence). The CDR3 consists of 17 residues. V was trimmed by 5 bases and J by 0 bases, leaving 19 bases between them. Across 20 to 25 US areas, participants ranged in age from about 18 to 89 years. The data were produced by immunoSEQ multiplex PCR, yet TCRdb's version contains in-frame clones alone and is incomplete. This sample carries roughly 450,000 clones, 90% of them seen once, and the ten largest clones take less than 0.75%. The material sequenced was PBMCs or T cells enriched from blood (not recorded which). J is TRBJ1-2 and V is TRBV7-9; possible D gene TRBD1, 6 bases. This receptor was obtained from a man aged 18 to 30 who had recovered from COVID-19. CDR3 nucleotides: TGTGCCAGCAGCCCACAACTGACAGGAGAAGCTAACTATGGCTACACCTTC. Its protein product is CASSPQLTGEANYGYTF.